These 25 T cell receptor beta chains came from one sample sequenced in a study of PD-L1 blockade in urothelial cancer. Time point here: peripheral blood 6 weeks after treatment start. The table came from immunoSEQ multiplex PCR; TCRdb's copy has only in-frame clones and leaves some out. The sample consists of roughly 29,000 clones, around 80% of them appearing once. Source: PBMCs, taken around atezolizumab (anti-PD-L1) treatment. The receptors shown here come from a man between 70 and 80 years old with urothelial cancer.

The chain joins TRBV4-1 to TRBJ1-3; 9 positions agree with TRBD1. With 3 bases clipped from V and 4 bases from J, the junction kept 13 bases outside the gene matches. Germline V gene data show CDR1 as MGHRA and CDR2 as YSYEKL. The CDR3 extends over 18 amino acids. The CDR3 region is CASSHPPGQGIRGNTIYF. The CDR3 DNA sequence: TGCGCCAGCAGCCACCCCCCTGGACAGGGGATTCGGGGAAACACCATATATTTT.

This clone is labeled as medium-sized. The rearrangement links TRBV2 to TRBJ1-2; possible D gene TRBD1, 6 bases. Between the trimmed V and J ends, which lost 2 bases and 0 bases, there was a span of 10 bases. The length of the CDR3 is 15 residues. The germline V gene encodes CDR1 SNHLY and CDR2 FYNNEI. CDR3 sequence reads: CASSERGRANYGYTF. DNA for the CDR3: TGTGCCAGCAGTGAAAGGGGGAGAGCTAACTATGGCTACACCTTC.

The J gene is TRBJ1-2, the V gene TRBV13; 8 bases line up with TRBD1. CDR1 PRHDT and CDR2 FYEKMQ come from the germline V gene (reference sequence). This CDR3 comprises 14 residues. Losses at the gene ends were 5 bases for V and 6 bases for J; bases not matched to a gene: 8. In nucleotides, the CDR3 is TGTGCCAGCAGCCAACGCGGGACAGGTGATGGCTACACCTTC. This sequence encodes CASSQRGTGDGYTF. The full variable domain, rest sourced from reference TRBV13 and TRBJ1-2, is AAGVIQSPRHLIKEKRETATLKCYPIPRHDTVYWYQQGPGQDPQFLISFYEKMQSDKGSIPDRFSAQQFSDYHSELNMSSLELGDSALYFCASSQRGTGDGYTFGSGTRLTVV.

The chain uses TRBV2 and TRBJ1-1; a possible D gene is TRBD1 (5 bases). This CDR3 spans 14 amino acids. V was cut by 3 bases and J by 5 bases, with 13 bases left in between. Germline V gene data show CDR1 as SNHLY and CDR2 as FYNNEI. The CDR3 sequence is CASSEGREGTEAFF. The CDR3 DNA reads TGTGCCAGCAGTGAGGGCAGGGAGGGAACTGAAGCTTTCTTT.

The chain has TRBV7-9 and TRBJ2-5; TRBD2 might be the D (5 bases). This CDR3 region has 13 residues. V was trimmed by 2 bases and J by 5 bases, leaving 9 bases between them. Germline V gives CDR1 SEHNR, CDR2 FQNEAQ (reference sequence). Written as DNA, the CDR3 is TGTGCCAGCAGCTTACCGGGATTGGAGACCCAGTACTTC. Protein sequence: CASSLPGLETQYF.

This clone showed up just a few times. The gene calls are TRBV18 and TRBJ2-3; a weak D match, TRBD2 (6 bases). The CDR3 has 16 amino acids. In germline, CDR1 is KGHSH, CDR2 LQKENI. V was clipped by 3 bases and J by 2 bases, with 15 bases between them. The CDR3 sequence: CASSPRSGINTDTQYF. The CDR3, as DNA: TGTGCCAGCTCACCCCGTAGCGGAATAAACACAGATACGCAGTATTTT.

This clone was picked up a small number of times. The chain recombines TRBV6-1 with TRBJ1-2; maybe TRBD1 (5 bases). Germline V gives CDR1 MNHNS, CDR2 SASEGT. Between the trimmed V and J ends, which lost 3 bases and 4 bases, there was a span of 9 bases. The CDR3 runs to 13 residues. The chain's CDR3 is CASSEGGAYGYTF. CDR3 sequence (DNA): TGTGCCAGCAGTGAGGGGGGTGCCTATGGCTACACCTTC.

This chain connects TRBV6-1 to TRBJ2-7; 8 bases map to TRBD1. Germline CDR1 is MNHNS and CDR2 is SASEGT. Trimming cost V 4 bases and J 4 bases; bases outside gene matches: 9. The CDR3 spans 15 residues. The CDR3 DNA is TGTGCCAGCAGTGTCTCAACAGGGGGTTCATACGAGCAGTACTTC. Translation: CASSVSTGGSYEQYF.

The gene calls are TRBV14 and TRBJ2-7, with D perhaps TRBD1 (6 bases). This CDR3 spans 13 amino acids. Trimming removed 1 base from V and 8 bases from J, with 12 bases in between. Per the germline V gene, CDR1 is SGHDN and CDR2 is FVKESK. CDR3: CASSQGPQGKQYF. The CDR3 DNA is TGTGCCAGCAGCCAAGGTCCACAGGGTAAGCAGTACTTC.

The gene calls are TRBV28 and TRBJ1-5, with 10 bases matching TRBD1. V lost 2 bases, J lost 3 bases, and 4 bases stayed unmatched. This CDR3 is built from 16 residues. Germline CDR1 and CDR2: MDHEN and SYDVKM. The CDR3 nucleotides are TGTGCCAGCAGTTTACGGGGACAGGGGCACAATCAGCCCCAGCATTTT. Protein: CASSLRGQGHNQPQHF.

The chain employs TRBV28 and TRBJ1-3, with TRBD1 identical over 7 bases. Germline assignment: CDR1 MDHEN and CDR2 SYDVKM. V was clipped by 8 bases and J by 0 bases; unmatched bases: 4. The CDR3 has 14 amino acids. Here the CDR3 DNA reads TGTGCCAGCGCGACAGGGTACTCTGGAAACACCATATATTTT. This translates into CASATGYSGNTIYF. Looking up the rest from reference TRBV28 and TRBJ1-3 gives the full variable domain: DVKVTQSSRYLVKRTGEKVFLECVQDMDHENMFWYRQDPGLGLRLIYFSYDVKMKEKGDIPEGYSVSREKKERFSLILESASTNQTSMYLCASATGYSGNTIYFGEGSWLTVV.

A few counts support this clone. The rearrangement links TRBV28 to TRBJ1-1; weak D call: TRBD1 (5 bases). This CDR3 is built from 15 residues. Germline CDR1 and CDR2: MDHEN and SYDVKM. Trimming cost V 2 bases and J 6 bases, with 16 bases left between them. The CDR3 loop is CASSLRQGGWAEAFF. CDR3 nucleotide sequence: TGTGCCAGCAGTTTAAGGCAGGGAGGGTGGGCTGAAGCTTTCTTT.

The chain carries TRBV7-2 and TRBJ2-5; no clear D. The V end was cut by 5 bases, the J end by 5 bases, with 9 bases between. CDR3 size: 12 residues. CDR1 SGHTA and CDR2 FQGNSA come from the germline V gene. CDR3 loop: CASSPPGETQYF. DNA of the CDR3: TGTGCCAGCAGCCCGCCGGGTGAGACCCAGTACTTC. The full variable domain, completed using reference TRBV7-2 and TRBJ2-5, is GAGVSQSPSNKVTEKGKDVELRCDPISGHTALYWYRQSLGQGLEFLIYFQGNSAPDKSGLPSDRFSAERTGGSVSTLTIQRTQQEDSAVYLCASSPPGETQYFGPGTRLLVL.

V and J are TRBV7-6 and TRBJ1-1, with D perhaps TRBD1 (5 bases). Germline-derived CDR1 and CDR2 are SGHVS and FNYEAQ. This CDR3 is 14 amino acids long. Trimming took 3 bases from V and 1 from J, leaving 9 bases between them. CDR3 amino acids: CASSLLTENTEAFF. CDR3 coding DNA: TGTGCCAGCAGCTTGTTGACAGAGAACACTGAAGCTTTCTTT.

The V and J genes are TRBV5-1 and TRBJ2-3, with TRBD2 matching 8 bases. In germline, CDR1 is SGHRS, CDR2 YFSETQ. V was clipped by 0 bases and J by 4 bases; unmatched bases: 4. This CDR3 region has 15 residues. The CDR3 loop reads CASSLDGGAADTQYF. In DNA, the CDR3 is TGCGCCAGCAGCTTGGACGGGGGGGCCGCAGATACGCAGTATTTT.

This sequence joins TRBV5-1 and TRBJ2-3; TRBD2 matches 10 bases. V lost 7 bases, J lost 2 bases, and 16 bases stayed unmatched. Germline V gene sequence: CDR1 SGHRS, CDR2 YFSETQ. The CDR3 spans 18 residues. In DNA, the CDR3 is TGCGCCAGCGGTCCCGGGGTTCTAGCGGGGGAATCCACAGATACGCAGTATTTT. Its translation is CASGPGVLAGESTDTQYF.

A single count supports this clone. V gene TRBV6-1 combines with J gene TRBJ2-7, with 9 bases fitting TRBD1. The CDR3 runs 15 residues. J lost 3 bases, V lost 10 bases, and 13 bases had no gene match. The germline gives CDR1 MNHNS, CDR2 SASEGT. The CDR3 region has the DNA TGTGCCATTTCCGGGACAGGGCATATTCGCTACGAGCAGTACTTC. It yields the protein CAISGTGHIRYEQYF.

The chain links TRBV14 to TRBJ2-7; TRBD2 aligns across 15 bases. The J segment lost 2 bases and the V segment lost 6 bases, leaving 8 bases of the junction unmatched. The CDR3 runs 17 residues. Germline loops: CDR1 SGHDN, CDR2 FVKESK. Here the CDR3 reads CASSFGTSGGRPYEQYF. For the CDR3, the DNA is TGTGCCAGCAGTTTCGGGACTAGCGGGGGGCGGCCCTACGAGCAGTACTTC.

The gene calls are TRBV5-1 and TRBJ2-5; 8 bases are a match to TRBD2. Germline V gene data show CDR1 as SGHRS and CDR2 as YFSETQ. V lost 6 bases and J lost 5; bases outside the gene matches: 9. The CDR3 covers 14 residues. In DNA form, the CDR3 reads TGCGCCAGCACCCGCCCAGCGGGAGAGGAGACCCAGTACTTC. Amino acids: CASTRPAGEETQYF.

The gene calls are TRBV14 and TRBJ1-1; weak D call: TRBD1 (5 bases). The CDR3 is made up of 15 amino acids. Per the germline V gene, CDR1 is SGHDN and CDR2 is FVKESK. Trimming took off 1 base at V and 6 bases at J, with 15 bases between the two ends. The DNA for the CDR3 is TGTGCCAGCAGCCAAGGCCCAGGGCGTGGGTCTGAAGCTTTCTTT. Protein: CASSQGPGRGSEAFF. Variable domain in full (rest from reference TRBV14 and TRBJ1-1): EAGVTQFPSHSVIEKGQTVTLRCDPISGHDNLYWYRRVMGKEIKFLLHFVKESKQDESGMPNNRFLAERTGGTYSTLKVQPAELEDSGVYFCASSQGPGRGSEAFFGQGTRLTVV.

CDR3 amino acids: CASSPYGVGSYEQYF. The CDR3 DNA follows: TGTGCCAGCTCACCATACGGGGTGGGATCCTACGAGCAGTACTTC. The V gene is TRBV18, the J gene TRBJ2-7, with D possibly matching TRBD2 (5 bases). The germline CDR1 and CDR2 sequences are KGHSH and LQKENI. The CDR3 covers 15 residues. V was clipped by 2 bases and J by 1 base, with 12 bases between them.

V usage is TRBV5-6 and J usage is TRBJ2-1; D unclear. Germline CDR1 and CDR2: SGHDT and YYEEEE. Between the trimmed V and J ends, which lost 0 bases and 9 bases, there was a span of 13 bases. The CDR3 contains 14 residues. The CDR3 coding sequence is TGTGCCAGCAGCTTGGCCCTACTACTACGTGAGCAGTTCTTC. It codes for CASSLALLLREQFF.

The J gene is TRBJ2-2, the V gene TRBV7-6; TRBD2 is a possible D gene (5 bases). The CDR3 runs 15 residues. The V end was cut by 4 bases, the J end by 6 bases, with 15 bases between. CDR1 is SGHVS, CDR2 FNYEAQ, per germline. In nucleotides, the CDR3 is TGTGCCAGCAGCTCCGCCTTCCGGGGTGCCGGGGAGCTGTTTTTT. It specifies CASSSAFRGAGELFF.

J is TRBJ1-1 and V is TRBV2; possibly TRBD1 for D (6 bases). V was trimmed by 7 bases and J by 3 bases, leaving 9 bases between them. The germline CDR1 and CDR2 sequences are SNHLY and FYNNEI. CDR3 length: 12 residues. CDR3 bases: TGTGCCAGCAATACAGGGTACACTGAAGCTTTCTTT. Translated, it gives CASNTGYTEAFF.

CDR3 sequence reads: CASSEARGGSFYEQYF. DNA of the CDR3: TGTGCCAGCAGTGAAGCGCGAGGGGGCAGCTTCTACGAGCAGTACTTC. The chain employs TRBV2 and TRBJ2-7, with TRBD1 matching over 7 bases. This CDR3 has 16 residues. V lost 0 bases and J lost 3; bases outside the gene matches: 8. Germline loops: CDR1 SNHLY, CDR2 FYNNEI.